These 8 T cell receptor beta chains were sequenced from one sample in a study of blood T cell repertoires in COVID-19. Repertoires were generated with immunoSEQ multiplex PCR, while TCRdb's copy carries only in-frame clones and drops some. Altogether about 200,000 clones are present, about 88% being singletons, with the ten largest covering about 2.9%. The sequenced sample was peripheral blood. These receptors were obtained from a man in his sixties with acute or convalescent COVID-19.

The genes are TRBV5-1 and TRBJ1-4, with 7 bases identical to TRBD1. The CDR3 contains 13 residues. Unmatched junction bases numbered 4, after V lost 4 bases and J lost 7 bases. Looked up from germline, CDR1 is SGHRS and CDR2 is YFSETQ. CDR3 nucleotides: TGCGCCAGCAGCAGGGGGCAGGGTGAAAAACTGTTTTTT. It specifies CASSRGQGEKLFF.

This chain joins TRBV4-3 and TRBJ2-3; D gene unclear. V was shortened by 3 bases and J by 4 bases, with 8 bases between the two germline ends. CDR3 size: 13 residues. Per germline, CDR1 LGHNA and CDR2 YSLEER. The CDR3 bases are TGCGCCAGCAGCCATGCCGGTGCAGATACGCAGTATTTT. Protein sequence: CASSHAGADTQYF.

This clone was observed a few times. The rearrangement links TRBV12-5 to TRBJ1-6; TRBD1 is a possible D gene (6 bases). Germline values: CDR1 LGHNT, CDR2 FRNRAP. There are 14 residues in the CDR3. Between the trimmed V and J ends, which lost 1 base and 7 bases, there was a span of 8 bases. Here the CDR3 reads CASGLGTENSPLHF. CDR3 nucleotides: TGTGCTAGTGGTTTGGGGACAGAAAATTCACCCCTCCACTTT.

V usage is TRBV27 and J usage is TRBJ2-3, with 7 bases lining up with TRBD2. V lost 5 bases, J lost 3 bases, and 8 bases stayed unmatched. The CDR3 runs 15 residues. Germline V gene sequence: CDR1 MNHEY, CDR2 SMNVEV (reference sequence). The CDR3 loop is CASSPRAGGTDTQYF. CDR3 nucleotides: TGTGCCAGCAGTCCCAGGGCCGGGGGGACAGATACGCAGTATTTT.

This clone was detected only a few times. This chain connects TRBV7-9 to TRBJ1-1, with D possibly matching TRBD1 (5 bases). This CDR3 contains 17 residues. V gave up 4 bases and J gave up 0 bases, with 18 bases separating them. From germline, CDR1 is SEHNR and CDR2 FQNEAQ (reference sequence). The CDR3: CASSSNARQTLNTEAFF. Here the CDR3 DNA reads TGTGCCAGCAGCTCAAATGCGAGACAGACCTTGAACACTGAAGCTTTCTTT.

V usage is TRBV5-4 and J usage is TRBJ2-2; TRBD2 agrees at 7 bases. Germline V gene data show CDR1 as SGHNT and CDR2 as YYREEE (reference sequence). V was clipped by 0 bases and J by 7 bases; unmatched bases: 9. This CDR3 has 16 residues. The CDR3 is CASSLVPSGVGGELFF. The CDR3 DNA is TGTGCCAGCAGCTTGGTGCCCAGCGGGGTTGGCGGGGAGCTGTTTTTT. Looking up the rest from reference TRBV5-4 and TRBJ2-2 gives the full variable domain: ETGVTQSPTHLIKTRGQQVTLRCSSQSGHNTVSWYQQALGQGPQFIFQYYREEENGRGNFPPRFSGLQFPNYSSELNVNALELDDSALYLCASSLVPSGVGGELFFGEGSRLTVL.

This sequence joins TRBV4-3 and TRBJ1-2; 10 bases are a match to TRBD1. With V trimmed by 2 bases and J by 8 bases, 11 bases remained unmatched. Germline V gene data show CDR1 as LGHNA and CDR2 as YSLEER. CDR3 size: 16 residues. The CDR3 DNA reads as TGCGCCAGCAGCCAACAAACCGGGACAGGGGTAGAGGGCTACACCTTC. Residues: CASSQQTGTGVEGYTF.

The CDR3 sequence is CSVELGRTGAFF. CDR3 DNA: TGCAGCGTTGAACTGGGCCGGACAGGAGCTTTCTTT. The chain recombines TRBV29-1 with TRBJ1-1; TRBD1 aligns across 7 bases. The CDR3 runs 12 residues. CDR1 is SQVTM and CDR2 is ANQGSEA in the germline V gene. The junction had 7 bases not matched to a gene; V was cut back by 2 bases and J by 10 bases.